Below are 29 T cell receptor beta chains sequenced from a single sample in a study of response to subunit inactivated influenza vaccine. Each CDR3 protein is one row after TCRdb ran MiXCR on the RT-PCR reads. The sample yields around 320,000 distinct CDR3 sequences, about 20% seen once. The sample consisted of PBMCs from blood, taken less than 22 months after vaccination. The receptors shown here come from a man aged 45 to 75 who received an inactivated influenza vaccine.

This rearrangement joins TRBV4-1 to TRBJ1-5; tentative D call: TRBD1 (5 bases). The V and J ends lost 4 bases and 4 bases respectively, with 14 bases between them. The CDR3 is made up of 15 amino acids. The germline V gene encodes CDR1 MGHRA and CDR2 YSYEKL. The CDR3: CASSPRLGVNQPQHF. CDR3 nucleotides: TGCGCCAGCAGCCCGAGGCTAGGGGTTAATCAGCCCCAGCATTTT.

This clonotype was seen a few times. V gene TRBV11-2 combines with J gene TRBJ1-6, with 10 positions matching TRBD1. The CDR3 extends over 15 amino acids. The trim removed 5 bases at V and 7 bases at J, leaving 5 bases unmatched. Germline V CDR1 and CDR2: SGHAT, FQNNGV. In DNA, the CDR3 is TGTGCCAGCAGCCTCGGGACAGGGGAGAATTCACCCCTCCACTTT. Translated, it gives CASSLGTGENSPLHF.

The chain recombines TRBV12-3 or TRBV12-4 with TRBJ2-7; 7 nucleotides line up with TRBD1. The CDR3 totals 13 residues. Trimming took 1 base from V and 6 from J; bases not matched to a gene: 3. The CDR3 nucleotides read TGTGCCAGCAGTTTAGAGACAGGGCCCGAGCAGTACTTC. As protein: CASSLETGPEQYF.

The sample holds many counts of this clonotype. The V call is TRBV5-1, the J call TRBJ1-2; D is unclear. The CDR3 has 14 amino acids. Germline CDR1 SGHRS, CDR2 YFSETQ. The V end was cut by 5 bases, the J end by 0 bases, with 11 bases between. The CDR3 spells CASREEGPNYGYTF. DNA of the CDR3: TGCGCCAGCAGGGAGGAGGGCCCTAACTATGGCTACACCTTC.

The table lists this clonotype with a few counts. This chain connects TRBV29-1 to TRBJ1-1; maybe TRBD1 (5 bases). With 3 bases removed from V and 7 bases from J, the gap between germline ends came to 9 bases. CDR3 length: 11 residues. Germline CDR1 SQVTM, CDR2 ANQGSEA. This CDR3 reads CSVERGGEAFF. The CDR3 region has the DNA TGCAGCGTTGAGAGGGGAGGTGAAGCTTTCTTT.

This rearrangement joins TRBV28 to TRBJ1-4; TRBD1 aligns across 7 bases. Germline V CDR1 and CDR2: MDHEN, SYDVKM. The V and J ends lost 9 bases and 0 bases, in that order; junction bases with no gene match: 10. The CDR3 length is 16 residues. The CDR3 region has the DNA TGTGCCAGAAAGGGGGCTTTAGGGGCAACTAATGAAAAACTGTTTTTT. Translating gives CARKGALGATNEKLFF.

This chain links TRBV13 with TRBJ2-3; D not resolved. Germline V lookup: CDR1 PRHDT, CDR2 FYEKMQ (reference sequence). The V end lost 2 bases, the J end lost 1 base, and 10 bases lay between the germline ends. This CDR3 has 15 amino acids. This CDR3 is CASSLLEFGTDTQYF. DNA for the CDR3: TGTGCCAGCAGCTTACTAGAGTTTGGCACAGATACGCAGTATTTT.

This clonotype was recorded many times. V and J are TRBV10-3 and TRBJ1-6; the D is unclear. CDR1 is ENHRY, CDR2 SYGVKD, per germline. The CDR3 runs to 13 residues. Trimming took 2 bases from V and 6 from J, leaving 5 bases between them. CDR3 region: CAISEPGNSPLHF. CDR3 coding DNA: TGTGCCATCAGTGAGCCTGGTAATTCACCCCTCCACTTT.

The rearrangement links TRBV7-2 to TRBJ1-1, with unresolved D. CDR1 is SGHTA, CDR2 FQGNSA, per germline. Trimming left V 5 bases short and J 7 bases short, with 8 bases between. The length of the CDR3 is 11 residues. The DNA of the CDR3 is TGTGCCAGCAGCGCGACACTTGAAGCTTTCTTT. Translated, it gives CASSATLEAFF.

The rearrangement links TRBV12-3 or TRBV12-4 to TRBJ2-5; 7 bases are shared with TRBD1. The CDR3 sequence is 12 residues long. Trimming at V came to 6 bases and at J to 7 bases, leaving 5 bases not matched to a gene. Here the CDR3 reads CASRGTVGTQYF. As DNA, the CDR3 is TGTGCCAGCAGAGGGACAGTAGGGACCCAGTACTTC.

The V and J genes are TRBV12-3 or TRBV12-4 and TRBJ1-4; possible D gene TRBD1, 5 bases. This CDR3 has 14 residues. V lost 3 bases to trimming and J lost 7 bases, with 12 bases between them. The CDR3 DNA reads as TGTGCCAGCAGTTTTCGGGACGGAGGTGAAAAACTGTTTTTT. Its translation is CASSFRDGGEKLFF.

This clonotype is judged large. This chain joins TRBV28 and TRBJ2-7, with D tentatively TRBD2 (7 bases). Looked up from germline, CDR1 is MDHEN and CDR2 is SYDVKM. V was pared by 2 bases and J by 1 base, with 12 bases between. This CDR3 comprises 15 residues. CDR3 amino acids: CASSLRGGGSYEQYF. The CDR3 nucleotides read TGTGCCAGCAGTTTAAGGGGGGGCGGTTCCTACGAGCAGTACTTC.

This clonotype was detected a few times. V gene TRBV10-3 combines with J gene TRBJ1-5, with D hard to call. The germline CDR1 and CDR2 sequences are ENHRY and SYGVKD. The ends were cut back, 0 bases at V and 4 bases at J, with 13 bases in the middle. CDR3 length: 16 residues. CDR3 sequence reads: CAISESGSTRNQPQHF. CDR3 sequence (DNA): TGTGCCATCAGTGAGTCCGGTAGTACAAGGAATCAGCCCCAGCATTTT.

The CDR3, as DNA: TGTGCCAGCAGCCCCGGTAGGACCGCTGTACAGCCCTGGAACAACATTCAGTACTTC. It translates to CASSPGRTAVQPWNNIQYF. The chain has TRBV21-1 and TRBJ2-4; the table's D call, TRBD2, was not checked against the DNA. TRBV21-1 is listed as a pseudogene. This CDR3 spans 19 amino acids.

This clonotype was recorded a few times. This rearrangement joins TRBV5-1 to TRBJ1-5, with a tentative D call TRBD1 (6 bases). CDR3 length equals 15 residues. Trimming cost V 2 bases and J 3 bases, with 12 bases left between them. The germline CDR1 and CDR2 sequences are SGHRS and YFSETQ. CDR3 DNA sequence: TGCGCCAGCAGCTTAGATACAGGGTACAATCAGCCCCAGCATTTT. As protein: CASSLDTGYNQPQHF.

The rearrangement joins TRBV20-1 to TRBJ2-5; 14 nucleotides line up with TRBD2. V was clipped by 6 bases and J by 4 bases; unmatched bases: 4. Germline V gives CDR1 DFQATT, CDR2 SNEGSKA (reference sequence). This CDR3 comprises 14 residues. The CDR3 DNA sequence: TGCAGTGCGGACGGGACTAGCGGGGGAGAGACCCAGTACTTC. Residues: CSADGTSGGETQYF.

This chain joins TRBV4-3 and TRBJ1-5; the D gene is possibly TRBD1 (5 bases). Germline-derived CDR1 and CDR2 are LGHNA and YSLEER. The CDR3 contains 17 residues. The V end was cut by 0 bases, the J end by 2 bases, with 14 bases between. The CDR3 region has the DNA TGCGCCAGCAGCCAAGATTATGAGTGGGGGGGCAATCAGCCCCAGCATTTT. It is translated as CASSQDYEWGGNQPQHF.

This sequence joins TRBV20-1 and TRBJ2-3; 9 bases map to TRBD2. With V trimmed by 4 bases and J by 0 bases, 8 bases remained unmatched. Germline CDR1 DFQATT, CDR2 SNEGSKA (reference sequence). This CDR3 contains 16 residues. The DNA for the CDR3 is TGCAGTGCTACCAAATCTAGCGGGGCTAGCACAGATACGCAGTATTTT. This encodes CSATKSSGASTDTQYF.

A few counts support this clonotype. The chain couples TRBV4-1 to TRBJ2-3; 10 positions match TRBD2. After removal of 2 bases from V and 2 bases from J, the junction contained 19 bases not matched to a gene. CDR1 MGHRA and CDR2 YSYEKL come from the germline V gene. CDR3 length: 21 residues. This CDR3 is CASSQKNKLLRTSGYTDTQYF. The CDR3 bases are TGCGCCAGCAGCCAAAAAAACAAACTTCTCCGGACTAGCGGATACACAGATACGCAGTATTTT.

This clonotype was detected a few times. The rearrangement uses TRBV7-2 and TRBJ1-1; possibly TRBD1 for D (5 bases). Germline V lookup: CDR1 SGHTA, CDR2 FQGNSA. This CDR3 is built from 15 residues. Trimming removed 1 base from V and 1 base from J, with 10 bases in between. The DNA for the CDR3 is TGTGCCAGCAGCTTAGATTCGGGGCCGAACACTGAAGCTTTCTTT. Translation: CASSLDSGPNTEAFF.

This clonotype was seen only a few times. The gene calls are TRBV20-1 and TRBJ1-6; no definite D call. Germline lookup yields CDR1 DFQATT and CDR2 SNEGSKA (reference sequence). The CDR3 runs 13 residues. V gave up 3 bases and J gave up 7 bases, with 10 bases separating them. The CDR3 region is CSARSQENSPLHF. CDR3 in DNA: TGCAGTGCTAGGTCCCAGGAAAATTCACCCCTCCACTTT.

This clonotype appeared a few times. The chain combines TRBV4-2 with TRBJ1-3; D is uncertain. The germline CDR1 and CDR2 sequences are LGHNA and YNFKEQ. The length of the CDR3 is 14 residues. The V gene lost 0 bases and the J gene lost 2 bases, with 5 bases spanning the gap. CDR3 in DNA: TGTGCCAGCAGCCAAGATCCAGCTGGAAACACCATATATTTT. It encodes CASSQDPAGNTIYF.

This clonotype was counted between two and nine times. CDR3 loop: CSAYRTGAHYGYTF. CDR3 in DNA: TGCAGTGCCTACAGGACAGGGGCGCACTATGGCTACACCTTC. The chain links TRBV20-1 to TRBJ1-2; 9 bases are a match to TRBD1. Germline trimming cut 6 bases from V and 3 bases from J; bases unmatched to any gene: 8. CDR1 DFQATT and CDR2 SNEGSKA come from the germline V gene (reference sequence). This CDR3 contains 14 residues.

The CDR3 loop is CASRTGFSQPQHF. As DNA, the CDR3 is TGTGCCAGCAGGACAGGGTTTAGTCAGCCCCAGCATTTT. The chain has TRBV6-2 or TRBV6-3 and TRBJ1-5; 7 bases agree with TRBD1. Trimming removed 6 bases from V and 6 bases from J; junction bases left unmatched: 5. Germline assignment: CDR1 MNHEY and CDR2 SVGEGT. This CDR3 contains 13 residues.

Only one count was recorded for this clonotype. The DNA for the CDR3 is TGTGCCAGCAGCTTAGCAGGGGCTGGGGCCAACGTCCTGACTTTC. It yields the protein CASSLAGAGANVLTF. J is TRBJ2-6 and V is TRBV7-9; D may be TRBD1 (5 bases). In germline, CDR1 is SEHNR, CDR2 FQNEAQ (reference sequence). The CDR3 spans 15 residues. Trimming shortened V by 0 bases and J by 2 bases, and 5 bases separated the two germline ends. The full variable domain, rest sourced from reference TRBV7-9 and TRBJ2-6, is DTGVSQNPRHKITKRGQNVTFRCDPISEHNRLYWYRQTLGQGPEFLTYFQNEAQLEKSRLLSDRFSAERPKGSFSTLEIQRTEQGDSAMYLCASSLAGAGANVLTFGAGSRLTVL.

This clonotype was detected only once. The chain is built from TRBV6-2 or TRBV6-3 and TRBJ2-3; D gene uncertain. V gave up 10 bases and J gave up 6 bases, with 11 bases separating them. The CDR3 loop spans 11 amino acids. Germline V CDR1 and CDR2: MNHEY, SVGEGT. CDR3 nucleotide sequence: TGTGCCACCTCAGGTGGGGATACGCAGTATTTT. This encodes CATSGGDTQYF.

There are many counts of this clonotype. The chain links TRBV12-3 or TRBV12-4 to TRBJ1-6; D call uncertain. CDR3 size: 14 residues. V was shortened by 3 bases and J by 7 bases, with 10 bases between the two germline ends. The DNA for the CDR3 is TGTGCCAGCAGTTTCGCGTCAGGAAATTCACCCCTCCACTTT. It is translated as CASSFASGNSPLHF.

The chain has TRBV30 and TRBJ1-4, with TRBD1 as a possible D gene (5 bases). The CDR3 contains 12 residues. CDR1 GTSNPN and CDR2 SVGIG come from the germline V gene (reference sequence). Trimming took off 0 bases at V and 11 bases at J, with 10 bases between the two ends. Here the CDR3 DNA reads TGTGCCTGGAGTGTTGCGGGGCTGAAACTGTTTTTT. Translation gives CAWSVAGLKLFF. The whole variable domain, filled in from reference TRBV30 and TRBJ1-4, reads SQTIHQWPATLVQPVGSPLSLECTVEGTSNPNLYWYRQAAGRGLQLLFYSVGIGQISSEVPQNLSASRPQDRQFILSSKKLLLSDSGFYLCAWSVAGLKLFFGSGTQLSVL.

The chain links TRBV6-1 to TRBJ2-1, with 7 nucleotides matching TRBD1. V trimming: 6 bases; J trimming: 6 bases; junction bases outside the gene matches: 8. The CDR3 contains 14 residues. Germline CDR1 is MNHNS and CDR2 is SASEGT. The DNA for the CDR3 is TGTGCCAGCAGCCTACAGGGGCCGGCCAATGAGCAGTTCTTC. Translated: CASSLQGPANEQFF.